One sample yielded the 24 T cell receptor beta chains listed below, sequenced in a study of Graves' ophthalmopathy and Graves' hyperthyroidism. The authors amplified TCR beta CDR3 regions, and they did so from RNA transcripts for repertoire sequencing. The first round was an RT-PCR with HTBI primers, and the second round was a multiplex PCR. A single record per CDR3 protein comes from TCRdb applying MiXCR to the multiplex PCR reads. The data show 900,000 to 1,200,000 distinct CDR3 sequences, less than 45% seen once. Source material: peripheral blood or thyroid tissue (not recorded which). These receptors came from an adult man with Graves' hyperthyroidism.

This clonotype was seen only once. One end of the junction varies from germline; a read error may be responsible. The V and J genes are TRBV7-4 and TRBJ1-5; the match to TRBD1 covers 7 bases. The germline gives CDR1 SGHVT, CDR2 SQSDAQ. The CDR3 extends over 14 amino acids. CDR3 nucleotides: TGTGCCAGCAGCCCAGGGGGAAGCAGTCAGCCCCAGCATTTT. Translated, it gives CASSPGGSSQPQHF.

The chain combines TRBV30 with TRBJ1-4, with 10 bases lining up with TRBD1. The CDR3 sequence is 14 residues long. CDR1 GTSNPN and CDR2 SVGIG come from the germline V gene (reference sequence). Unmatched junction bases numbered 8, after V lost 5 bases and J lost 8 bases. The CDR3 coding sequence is TGTGCCTGGGACCCCGGGACAGGGGACGAAAAACTGTTTTTT. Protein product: CAWDPGTGDEKLFF. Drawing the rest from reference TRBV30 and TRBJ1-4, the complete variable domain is SQTIHQWPATLVQPVGSPLSLECTVEGTSNPNLYWYRQAAGRGLQLLFYSVGIGQISSEVPQNLSASRPQDRQFILSSKKLLLSDSGFYLCAWDPGTGDEKLFFGSGTQLSVL.

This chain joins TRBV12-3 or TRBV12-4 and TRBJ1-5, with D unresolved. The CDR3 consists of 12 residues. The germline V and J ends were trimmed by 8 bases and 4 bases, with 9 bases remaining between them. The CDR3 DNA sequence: TGTGCCAGCGGATATTTTAATCAGCCCCAGCATTTT. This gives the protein CASGYFNQPQHF.

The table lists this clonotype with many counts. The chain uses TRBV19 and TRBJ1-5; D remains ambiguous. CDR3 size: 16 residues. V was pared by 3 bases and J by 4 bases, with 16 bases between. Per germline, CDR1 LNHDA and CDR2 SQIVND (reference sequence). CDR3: CASSILAQGSNQPQHF. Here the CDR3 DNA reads TGTGCCAGTAGTATCTTGGCCCAAGGATCAAATCAGCCCCAGCATTTT.

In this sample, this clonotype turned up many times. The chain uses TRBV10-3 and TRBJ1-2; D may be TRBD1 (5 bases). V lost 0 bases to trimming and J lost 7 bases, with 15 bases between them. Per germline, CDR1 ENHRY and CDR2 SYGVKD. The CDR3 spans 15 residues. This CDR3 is CAISESSIAGPGYTF. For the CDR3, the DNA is TGTGCCATCAGTGAGTCGAGTATCGCAGGGCCTGGCTACACCTTC.

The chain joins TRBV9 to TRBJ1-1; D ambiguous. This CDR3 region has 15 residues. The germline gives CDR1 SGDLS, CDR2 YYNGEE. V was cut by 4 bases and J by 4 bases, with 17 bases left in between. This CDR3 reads CASSSRTVRGTEAFF. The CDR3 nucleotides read TGTGCCAGCAGCTCCCGGACCGTGCGGGGCACTGAAGCTTTCTTT.

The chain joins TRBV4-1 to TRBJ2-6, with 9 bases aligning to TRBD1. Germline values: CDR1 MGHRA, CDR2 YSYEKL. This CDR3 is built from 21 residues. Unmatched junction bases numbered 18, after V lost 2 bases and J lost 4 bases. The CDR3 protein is CASSQRFFPRDRAWGANVLTF. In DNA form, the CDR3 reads TGCGCCAGCAGCCAACGCTTCTTCCCCCGGGACAGGGCGTGGGGGGCCAACGTCCTGACTTTC.

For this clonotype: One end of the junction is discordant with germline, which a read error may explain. CDR3 DNA sequence: TGTGCCAGCAGCTCTGGGTATGGCCACACCTTC. Translation gives CASSSGYGHTF. The chain uses TRBV7-9 and TRBJ1-2; D gene ambiguous. The CDR3 spans 11 residues. Germline assignment: CDR1 SEHNR and CDR2 FQNEAQ (reference sequence).

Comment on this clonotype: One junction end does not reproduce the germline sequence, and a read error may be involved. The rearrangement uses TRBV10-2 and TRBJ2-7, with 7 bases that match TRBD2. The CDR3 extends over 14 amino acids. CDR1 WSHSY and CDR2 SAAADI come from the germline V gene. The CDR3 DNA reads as TGTGCCAGCGGGGCATCTTATTTTGTTGTCGAGCAGTACTTC. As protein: CASGASYFVVEQYF.

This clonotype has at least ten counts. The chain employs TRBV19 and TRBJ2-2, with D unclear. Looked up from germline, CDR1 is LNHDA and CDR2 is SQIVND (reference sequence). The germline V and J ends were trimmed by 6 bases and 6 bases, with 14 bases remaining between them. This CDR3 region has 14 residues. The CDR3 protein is CASSQRQPAGELFF. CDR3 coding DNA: TGTGCCAGTAGCCAGCGTCAACCCGCCGGGGAGCTGTTTTTT.

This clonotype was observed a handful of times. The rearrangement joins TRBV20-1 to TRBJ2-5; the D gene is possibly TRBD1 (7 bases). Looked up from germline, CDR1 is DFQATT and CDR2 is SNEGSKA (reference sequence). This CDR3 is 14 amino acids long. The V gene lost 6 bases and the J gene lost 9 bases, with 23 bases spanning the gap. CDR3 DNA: TGCAGTGCCACGGAGGGGGCTGGCTTAGGGCCCCAGTACTTC. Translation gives CSATEGAGLGPQYF.

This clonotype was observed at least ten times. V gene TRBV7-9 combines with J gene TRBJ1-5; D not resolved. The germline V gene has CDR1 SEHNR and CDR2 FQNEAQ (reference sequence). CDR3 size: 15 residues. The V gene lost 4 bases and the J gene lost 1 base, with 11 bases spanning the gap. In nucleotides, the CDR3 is TGTGCCAGCAGCTCAAGCACTGGGAGCAATCAGCCCCAGCATTTT. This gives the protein CASSSSTGSNQPQHF.

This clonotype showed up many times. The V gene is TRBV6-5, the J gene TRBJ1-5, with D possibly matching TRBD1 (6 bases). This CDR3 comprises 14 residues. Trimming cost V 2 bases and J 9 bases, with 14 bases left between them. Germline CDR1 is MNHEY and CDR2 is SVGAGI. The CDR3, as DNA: TGTGCCAGCAGTTACGAGGGGGGATCCCGGCCCCAGCATTTT. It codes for CASSYEGGSRPQHF.

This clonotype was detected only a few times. The CDR3 protein is CASSRTVSPLHF. The CDR3 nucleotides are TGTGCCAGCAGTCGGACAGTTTCACCCCTCCACTTT. The V call is TRBV6-2 or TRBV6-3, the J call TRBJ1-6; a possible D gene is TRBD1 (6 bases). The CDR3 runs to 12 residues. Trimming took off 5 bases at V and 9 bases at J, with 8 bases between the two ends. CDR1 and CDR2 (germline): MNHEY, SVGEGT.

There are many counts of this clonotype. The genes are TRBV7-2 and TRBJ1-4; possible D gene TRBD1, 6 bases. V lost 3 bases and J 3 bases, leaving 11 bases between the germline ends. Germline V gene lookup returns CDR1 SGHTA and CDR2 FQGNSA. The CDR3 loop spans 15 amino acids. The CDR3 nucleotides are TGTGCCAGCAGCTTCCCGACAGGTGCTAATGAAAAACTGTTTTTT. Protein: CASSFPTGANEKLFF. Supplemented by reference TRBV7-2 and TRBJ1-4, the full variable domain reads GAGVSQSPSNKVTEKGKDVELRCDPISGHTALYWYRQSLGQGLEFLIYFQGNSAPDKSGLPSDRFSAERTGGSVSTLTIQRTQQEDSAVYLCASSFPTGANEKLFFGSGTQLSVL.

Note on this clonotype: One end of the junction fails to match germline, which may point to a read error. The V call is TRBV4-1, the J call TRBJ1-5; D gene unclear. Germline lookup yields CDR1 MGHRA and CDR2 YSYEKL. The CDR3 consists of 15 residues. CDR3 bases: TGTGCCAGCAGCCAAGATAGCGGGTTAAATCAGCCCCAGCATTTT. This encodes CASSQDSGLNQPQHF.

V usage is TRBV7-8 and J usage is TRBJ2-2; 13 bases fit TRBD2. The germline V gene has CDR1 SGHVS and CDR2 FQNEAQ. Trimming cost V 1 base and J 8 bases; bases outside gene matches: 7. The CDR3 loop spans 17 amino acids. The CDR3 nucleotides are TGTGCCAGCAGCTTAGGGGGACTAGCGGGATCCTCAGGGGAGCTGTTTTTT. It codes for CASSLGGLAGSSGELFF.

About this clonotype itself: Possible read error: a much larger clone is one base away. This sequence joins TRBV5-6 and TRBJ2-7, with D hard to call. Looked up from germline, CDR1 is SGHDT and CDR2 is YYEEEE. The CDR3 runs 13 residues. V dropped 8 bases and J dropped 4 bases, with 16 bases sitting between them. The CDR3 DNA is TGTGCCAGTCGTGTCGAAGCGAGTTACGAGCAGTACTTC. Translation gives CASRVEASYEQYF.

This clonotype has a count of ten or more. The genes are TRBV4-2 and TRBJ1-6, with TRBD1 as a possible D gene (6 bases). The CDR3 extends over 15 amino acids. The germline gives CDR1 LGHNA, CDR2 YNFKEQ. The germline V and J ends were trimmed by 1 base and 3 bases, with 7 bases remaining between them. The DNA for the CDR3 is TGTGCCAGCAGCCAAGGGACAGACTATAATTCACCCCTCCACTTT. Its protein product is CASSQGTDYNSPLHF.

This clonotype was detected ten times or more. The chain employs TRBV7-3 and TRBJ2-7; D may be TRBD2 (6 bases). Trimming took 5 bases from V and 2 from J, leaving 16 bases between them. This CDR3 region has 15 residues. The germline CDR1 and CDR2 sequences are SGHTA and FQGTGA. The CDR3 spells CASSPEGGNTYEQYF. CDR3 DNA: TGTGCCAGCAGCCCAGAGGGCGGGAACACCTACGAGCAGTACTTC.

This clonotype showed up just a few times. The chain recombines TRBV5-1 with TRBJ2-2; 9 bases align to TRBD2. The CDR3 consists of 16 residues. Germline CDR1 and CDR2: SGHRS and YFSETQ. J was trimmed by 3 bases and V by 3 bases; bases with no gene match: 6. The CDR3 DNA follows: TGCGCCAGCAGCTCCATAGCGGGAGCGGACACCGGGGAGCTGTTTTTT. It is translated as CASSSIAGADTGELFF.

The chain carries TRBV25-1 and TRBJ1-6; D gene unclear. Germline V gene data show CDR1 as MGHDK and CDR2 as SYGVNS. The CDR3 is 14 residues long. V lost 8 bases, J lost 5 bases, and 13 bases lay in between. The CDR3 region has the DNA TGTGCCAGCTCAAGTGGACGGAATAATTCACCCCTCCACTTT. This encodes CASSSGRNNSPLHF.

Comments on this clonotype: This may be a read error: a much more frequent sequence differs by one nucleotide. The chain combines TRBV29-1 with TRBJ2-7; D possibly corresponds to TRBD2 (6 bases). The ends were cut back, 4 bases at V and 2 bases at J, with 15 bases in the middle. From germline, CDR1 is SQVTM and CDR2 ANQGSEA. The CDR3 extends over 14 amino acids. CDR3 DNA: TGCAGCGTTGCCGCGGGATCTCTAGCCTACGAGCAGTACTTC. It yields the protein CSVAAGSLAYEQYF.

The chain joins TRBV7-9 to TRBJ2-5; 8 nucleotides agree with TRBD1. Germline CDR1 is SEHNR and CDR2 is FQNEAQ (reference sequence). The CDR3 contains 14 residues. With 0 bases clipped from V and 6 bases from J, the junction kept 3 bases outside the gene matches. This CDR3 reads CASSLARDRKTQYF. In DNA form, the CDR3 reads TGTGCCAGCAGCTTAGCGCGGGACAGGAAGACCCAGTACTTC.